This entry describes one T cell receptor (beta chain). The target antigen is unknown. The data are from a study of T cells in Graves' hyperthyroidism and ophthalmopathy. Looking at the study overall: Peripheral blood was obtained at initial diagnosis, preceding any treatment. Study-wide findings and caveats: Stable hyperthyroidism was told apart from ophthalmopathy by a model built on 13 V-J features.

This CDR3 has 15 amino acids. Germline CDR1 and CDR2: LGHDT and YNNKEL (reference sequence). The V segment lost 3 bases and the J segment 5 bases; nucleotides outside the gene matches: 7. The TCR beta CDR3 regions underwent amplification using RNA transcripts as the source. With the HTBI primer set, the TCR CDR3 went through a first round of RT-PCR. MiXCR, run by TCRdb on the multiplex PCR reads, gives a single entry per CDR3 protein. The sample records approximately 530,000 distinct CDR3 sequences, 20% being singletons. The source is a man aged 40-55 years with Graves' ophthalmopathy. The sample consisted of blood. V usage is TRBV3-1 and J usage is TRBJ1-5, with 7 bases identical to TRBD1. The CDR3 region has the DNA TGTGCCAGCAGCCACCCGACAGGGATTGATCAGCCCCAGCATTTT. Residues: CASSHPTGIDQPQHF.